This T cell receptor beta chain was identified in a study of identical twins. Broader study findings: For cord blood, abundant beta clonotypes had fewer insertions, unlike memory repertoires, which showed none.

TCRdb re-analysed the 5' RACE reads in MiXCR, keeping a single row per CDR3 protein. Of some 500,000 distinct CDR3 sequences in the sample, roughly a fifth are singletons; the top ten hold 0.91%. The germline gives CDR1 SGDLS, CDR2 YYNGEE. The CDR3 sequence is 15 residues long. Trimming removed 0 bases from V and 2 bases from J, with 12 bases in between. This clonotype was counted only a few times. Its antigen is not known. The sample was also reused in another study, on T cells expressing NK-cell markers. That study reports: Sorted CD3+CD56+NKG2C+, CD3+CD56+NKG2C- and CD3+CD56-NKG2C+ T-cell subsets were beta-chain profiled. Top CD8+ clonotypes included the dominant CD3+CD56+NKG2C+ clonotypes in 5 or 6 donors.

The V and J genes are TRBV9 and TRBJ2-7; tentatively, D is TRBD2 (5 bases). The TCR comes from a woman aged 18-29 years in good health. The sequencing input was CD4+ T cells sorted from blood. CDR3 bases: TGTGCCAGCAGCGTAGGGGGAGCCCATCCCTACGAGCAGTACTTC. Translated: CASSVGGAHPYEQYF.